The text below deals with one T cell receptor (beta chain). Its target is not known. The sequenced template was cDNA made from the entire isolated RNA. Data came from immunoSEQ multiplex PCR; TCRdb stores just in-frame clones and leaves some out. The sample holds around 280,000 clones, 15% seen once. The germline CDR1 and CDR2 sequences are SEHNR and FQNEAQ (reference sequence). Trimming shortened V by 3 bases and J by 0 bases, and 3 bases separated the two germline ends. The CDR3 is 14 amino acids. The data derive from a study of beta chain features in type 1 diabetes. Study background: Age and gender were similar between patients and healthy donors, as were cell yields. Study observations and caveats: PCR might preferentially amplify shorter templates, equally in patients and controls. For Type 1 diabetes patients, all four CD4+ subsets carried TCRB CDR3s that were moderately but significantly shorter.

The sequence was collected from a man aged 18 to 30 with type 1 diabetes. This chain links TRBV7-9 with TRBJ2-6; D not certain. Sequenced material: naive CD4+ T cells from blood. This CDR3 is CASSFLSGANVLTF. CDR3 nucleotides: TGTGCCAGCAGCTTCCTCTCTGGGGCCAACGTCCTGACTTTC.